This T cell receptor (beta chain) was observed in a study of blood T cell repertoires in COVID-19. Overall study: Collection of acute and convalescent COVID-19 samples took place in the United States, Italy and Spain. In each case, the material was cDNA or gDNA derived from T cells, B-cell-depleted T cells, or PBMCs.

Assay: immunoSEQ multiplex PCR; the TCRdb copy retains only in-frame clones and omits some. The data hold hundreds of thousands of clones, with about 91% observed a single time. This sequence originates from an older man with acute or convalescent COVID-19. What was sequenced was peripheral blood.

For the CDR3, the DNA is TGTGCCAGCAGCGCCAGAGGCAGCTACGAGCAGTACTTC. It specifies CASSARGSYEQYF. V and J are TRBV7-3 and TRBJ2-7, with D uncertain. The CDR3 has 13 amino acids. Germline V lookup: CDR1 SGHTA, CDR2 FQGTGA. V lost 5 bases and J lost 3, with 11 bases in between.